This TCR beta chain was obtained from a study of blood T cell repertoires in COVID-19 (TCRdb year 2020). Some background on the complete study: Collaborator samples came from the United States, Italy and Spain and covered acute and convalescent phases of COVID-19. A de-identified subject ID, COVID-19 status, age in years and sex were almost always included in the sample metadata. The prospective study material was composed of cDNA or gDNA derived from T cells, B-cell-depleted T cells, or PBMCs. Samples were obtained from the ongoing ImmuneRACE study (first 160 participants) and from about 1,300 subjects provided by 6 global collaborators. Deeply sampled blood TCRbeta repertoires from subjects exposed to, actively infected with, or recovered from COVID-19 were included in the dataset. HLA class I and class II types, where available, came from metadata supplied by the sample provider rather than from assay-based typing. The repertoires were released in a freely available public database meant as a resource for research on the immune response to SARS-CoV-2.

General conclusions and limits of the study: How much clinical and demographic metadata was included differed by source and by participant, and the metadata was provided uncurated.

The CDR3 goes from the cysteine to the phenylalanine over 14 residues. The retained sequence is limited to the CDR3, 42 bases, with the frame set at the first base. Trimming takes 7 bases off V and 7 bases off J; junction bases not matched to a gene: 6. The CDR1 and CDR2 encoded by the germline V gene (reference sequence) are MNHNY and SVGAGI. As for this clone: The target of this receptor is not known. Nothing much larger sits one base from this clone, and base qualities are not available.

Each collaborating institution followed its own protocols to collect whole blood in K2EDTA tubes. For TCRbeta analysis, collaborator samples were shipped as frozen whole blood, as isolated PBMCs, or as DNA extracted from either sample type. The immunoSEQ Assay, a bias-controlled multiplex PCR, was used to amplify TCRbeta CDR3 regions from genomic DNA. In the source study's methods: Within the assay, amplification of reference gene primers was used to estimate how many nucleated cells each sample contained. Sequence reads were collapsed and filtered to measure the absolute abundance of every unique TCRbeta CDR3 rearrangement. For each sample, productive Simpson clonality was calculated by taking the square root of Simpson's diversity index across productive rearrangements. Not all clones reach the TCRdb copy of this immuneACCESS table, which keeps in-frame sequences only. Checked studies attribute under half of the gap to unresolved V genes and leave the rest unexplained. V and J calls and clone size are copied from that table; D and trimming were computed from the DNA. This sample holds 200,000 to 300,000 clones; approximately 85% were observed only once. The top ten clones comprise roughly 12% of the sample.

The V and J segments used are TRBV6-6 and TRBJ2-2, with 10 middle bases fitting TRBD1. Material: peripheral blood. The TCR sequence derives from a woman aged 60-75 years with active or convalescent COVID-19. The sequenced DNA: TGTGCCAGCACGACAGGGGGCATTGGCGGGGAGCTGTTTTTT. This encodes CASTTGGIGGELFF.